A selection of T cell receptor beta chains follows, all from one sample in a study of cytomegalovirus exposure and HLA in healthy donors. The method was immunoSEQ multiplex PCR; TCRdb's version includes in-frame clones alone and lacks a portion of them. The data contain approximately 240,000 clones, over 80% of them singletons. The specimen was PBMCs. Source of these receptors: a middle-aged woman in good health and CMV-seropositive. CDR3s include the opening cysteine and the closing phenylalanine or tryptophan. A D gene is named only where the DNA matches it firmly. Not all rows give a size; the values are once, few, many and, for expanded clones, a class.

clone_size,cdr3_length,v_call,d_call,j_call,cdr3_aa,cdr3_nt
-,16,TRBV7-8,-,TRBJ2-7,CASSRVQGLRPDEQYF,TGTGCCAGCAGCCGGGTACAGGGTCTGAGACCAGACGAGCAGTACTTC
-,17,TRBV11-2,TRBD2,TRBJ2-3,CASSPKVSSGNTDTQYF,TGTGCCAGCAGCCCGAAGGTGTCTAGCGGGAACACAGATACGCAGTATTTT
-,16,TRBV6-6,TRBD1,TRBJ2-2,CASSYPGQGIPGELFF,TGTGCCAGCAGTTATCCGGGACAGGGGATTCCCGGGGAGCTGTTTTTT
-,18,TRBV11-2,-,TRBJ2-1,CASSLRRVHYVRINEQFF,TGTGCCAGCAGCTTGCGGCGGGTCCACTACGTTCGAATCAATGAGCAGTTCTTC
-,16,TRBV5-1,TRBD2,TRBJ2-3,CASSLFTSGSTDTQYF,TGCGCCAGCAGCCTGTTCACTAGCGGGAGCACAGATACGCAGTATTTT
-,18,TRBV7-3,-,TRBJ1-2,CASSLGAAEAATPYGYTF,TGTGCCAGCAGCTTAGGGGCCGCCGAGGCAGCTACACCGTATGGCTACACCTTC
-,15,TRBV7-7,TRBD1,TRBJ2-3,CASSLGAGGSDTQYF,TGTGCCAGCAGCTTAGGCGCAGGGGGTTCGGATACGCAGTATTTT
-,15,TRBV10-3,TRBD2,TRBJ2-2,CAISLGLIDTGELFF,TGTGCCATCAGCCTGGGACTAATAGACACCGGGGAGCTGTTTTTT
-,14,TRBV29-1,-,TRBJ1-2,CSVPTRGNNYGYTF,TGCAGCGTCCCCACCAGGGGAAATAACTATGGCTACACCTTC
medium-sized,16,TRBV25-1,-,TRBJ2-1,CASSKETEWYYNEQFF,TGTGCCAGCAGTAAAGAGACAGAGTGGTACTACAATGAGCAGTTCTTC
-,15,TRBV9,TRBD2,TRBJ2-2,CASSVGREGIGELFF,TGTGCCAGCAGCGTAGGGCGGGAGGGAATCGGGGAGCTGTTTTTT
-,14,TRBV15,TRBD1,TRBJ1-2,CATSTGASNYGYTF,TGTGCCACCAGTACAGGGGCGTCTAACTATGGCTACACCTTC
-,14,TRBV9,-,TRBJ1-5,CASSMGLSNQPQHF,TGTGCCAGCAGCATGGGACTAAGCAATCAGCCCCAGCATTTT
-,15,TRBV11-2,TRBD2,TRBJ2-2,CASSQTSPARGELFF,TGTGCCAGCAGCCAGACTAGCCCGGCTAGAGGGGAGCTGTTTTTT
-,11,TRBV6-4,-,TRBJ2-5,CASSPPGTQYF,TGTGCCAGCAGCCCCCCCGGGACCCAGTACTTC
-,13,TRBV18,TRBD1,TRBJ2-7,CASSPVQGDEQYF,TGTGCCAGCTCACCCGTCCAGGGGGACGAGCAGTACTTC
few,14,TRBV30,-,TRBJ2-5,CAWSNRVLSETQYF,TGTGCCTGGAGCAACAGGGTTTTATCAGAGACCCAGTACTTC
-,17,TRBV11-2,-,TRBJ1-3,CASSQDRGSTSGNTIYF,TGTGCCAGCAGCCAAGATCGGGGGTCGACCTCTGGAAACACCATATATTTT
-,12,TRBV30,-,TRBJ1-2,CAWGRDNYGYTF,TGTGCCTGGGGGCGGGACAACTATGGCTACACCTTC
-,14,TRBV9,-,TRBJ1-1,CASSGHRDLRRAFF,TGTGCCAGCAGCGGCCACAGGGATTTGAGGCGAGCTTTCTTT
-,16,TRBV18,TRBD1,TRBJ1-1,CASSPPGGRGYGEAFF,TGTGCCAGCTCACCACCGGGGGGCAGGGGGTACGGTGAAGCTTTCTTT
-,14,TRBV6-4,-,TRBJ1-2,CASSDSAQGHGYTF,TGTGCCAGCAGTGACTCGGCGCAGGGGCATGGCTACACCTTC
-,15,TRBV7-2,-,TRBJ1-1,CASSFTSGLNTEAFF,TGTGCCAGCAGCTTCACCTCGGGGTTGAACACTGAAGCTTTCTTT
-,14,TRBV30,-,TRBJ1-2,CAWSPTRYNYGYTF,TGTGCCTGGAGTCCTACCCGGTATAACTATGGCTACACCTTC
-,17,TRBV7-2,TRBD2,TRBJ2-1,CASSPRGTSGALGEQFF,TGTGCCAGCAGCCCCCGTGGCACTAGCGGGGCCCTGGGTGAGCAGTTCTTC
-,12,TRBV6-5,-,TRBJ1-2,CASSENSLGYTF,TGTGCCAGCAGTGAAAACAGCCTTGGCTACACCTTC
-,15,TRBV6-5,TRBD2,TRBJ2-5,CASRLSGGALETQYF,TGTGCCAGCAGACTTAGCGGGGGGGCCTTAGAGACCCAGTACTTC
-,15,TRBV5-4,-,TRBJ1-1,CASSSPGGSNTEAFF,TGTGCCAGCAGCTCTCCGGGAGGATCTAACACTGAAGCCTTCTTT
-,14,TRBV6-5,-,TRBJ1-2,CASSYGTSNDGYTF,TGTGCCAGCAGTTACGGGACTTCCAACGATGGCTACACCTTC
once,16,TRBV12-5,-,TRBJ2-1,CASGLGQGGNYNEQFF,TGTGCTAGTGGTTTGGGACAGGGAGGCAACTACAATGAGCAGTTCTTC
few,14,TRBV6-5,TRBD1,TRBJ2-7,CASSPDRGGYEQYF,TGTGCCAGCAGTCCTGACAGGGGGGGCTACGAGCAGTACTTC
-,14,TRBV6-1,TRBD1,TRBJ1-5,CASRTTGFNQPQHF,TGTGCCAGCAGAACGACAGGGTTCAATCAGCCCCAGCATTTT
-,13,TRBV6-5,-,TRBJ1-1,CASSYTENTEAFF,TGTGCCAGCAGTTATACAGAGAACACTGAAGCTTTCTTT
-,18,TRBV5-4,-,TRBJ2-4,CASSLAKGRYRNKNIQYF,TGTGCCAGCAGCTTGGCCAAGGGGCGATATAGAAACAAAAACATTCAGTACTTC
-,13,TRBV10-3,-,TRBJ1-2,CAIGAEPNYGYTF,TGTGCCATCGGGGCAGAGCCTAACTATGGCTACACCTTC
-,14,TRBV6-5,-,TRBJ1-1,CASSWRGQDTEAFF,TGTGCCAGCAGTTGGCGGGGGCAGGACACTGAAGCTTTCTTT
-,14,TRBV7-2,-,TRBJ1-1,CASSLGTRNTEAFF,TGTGCCAGCAGCTTAGGGACAAGGAACACTGAAGCTTTCTTT
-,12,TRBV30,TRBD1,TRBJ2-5,CAWNTGGETQYF,TGTGCCTGGAACACAGGGGGAGAGACCCAGTACTTC
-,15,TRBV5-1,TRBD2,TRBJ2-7,CAGSLVSGAPYEQYF,TGCGCCGGCAGCTTGGTTAGCGGGGCACCCTACGAGCAGTACTTC
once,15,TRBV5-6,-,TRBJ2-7,CASSLAGGTAWEQYF,TGTGCCAGCAGCTTGGCCGGCGGGACAGCTTGGGAGCAGTACTTC
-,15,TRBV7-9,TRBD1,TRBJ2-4,CSSSLGGTGRDIQYF,TGTTCCAGCAGCTTAGGGGGGACAGGGCGGGACATTCAGTACTTC
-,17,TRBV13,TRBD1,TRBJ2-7,CASSLRDRGFLFYEQYF,TGTGCCAGCAGTTTAAGGGACAGGGGGTTCCTTTTCTACGAGCAGTACTTC
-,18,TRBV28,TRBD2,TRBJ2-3,CASSFSSSRRELTDTQYF,TGTGCCAGCAGTTTCAGCTCCTCTAGGCGGGAGCTCACAGATACGCAGTATTTT
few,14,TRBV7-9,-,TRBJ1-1,CASSLLDRTTEAFF,TGTGCCAGCAGCTTACTCGACAGGACCACTGAAGCTTTCTTT
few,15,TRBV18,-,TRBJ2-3,CASSPLFSSTDTQYF,TGTGCCAGCTCACCTCTATTTTCTAGCACAGATACGCAGTATTTT
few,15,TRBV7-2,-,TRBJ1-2,CASSLRQALPASYTF,TGTGCCAGCAGCTTACGGCAGGCCCTACCCGCGAGCTACACCTTC
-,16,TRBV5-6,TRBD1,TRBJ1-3,CASSLEGGWDGNTIYF,TGTGCCAGCAGCTTAGAAGGGGGCTGGGACGGAAACACCATATATTTT
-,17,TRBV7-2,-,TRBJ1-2,CASSLAFYGAGEKGYTF,TGTGCCAGCAGCTTAGCGTTTTATGGGGCGGGGGAAAAAGGCTACACCTTC
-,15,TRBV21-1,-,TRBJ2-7,CASSKFELTSYEQYF,TGTGCCAGCAGCAAATTTGAGCTTACCTCCTACGAGCAGTACTTC
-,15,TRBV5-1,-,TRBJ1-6,CASSTTDPYNSPLHF,TGCGCCAGCAGCACGACAGACCCCTATAATTCACCCCTCCACTTT
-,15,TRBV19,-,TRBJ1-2,CASSIPGLSIYGYTF,TGTGCCAGTAGTATACCGGGACTCTCAATCTATGGCTACACCTTC
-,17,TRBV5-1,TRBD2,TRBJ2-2,CASSSTLAGTGTGELFF,TGCGCCAGCAGCTCGACTCTAGCGGGGACGGGCACCGGGGAGCTGTTTTTT
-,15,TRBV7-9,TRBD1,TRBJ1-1,CSSSRAGQGATEAFF,TGTTCCAGCAGCCGAGCCGGACAGGGGGCCACTGAAGCTTTCTTT
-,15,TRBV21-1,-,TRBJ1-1,CASSSLEQVGTEAFF,TGTGCCAGCAGCTCCCTCGAACAGGTGGGCACTGAAGCTTTCTTT
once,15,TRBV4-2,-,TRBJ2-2,CASSQRGTNTGELFF,TGTGCCAGCAGCCAACGGGGTACGAACACCGGGGAGCTGTTTTTT